The 4 T cell receptor beta chains presented below share a single source sample, sequenced in a study of CD4 T cells in relation to SARS-CoV-2 and coronaviruses. The unexposed donors gave CD4+ T cells in about 2011-2019, prior to COVID-19. Assay: immunoSEQ multiplex PCR; the TCRdb copy retains only in-frame clones and omits some. The profile shows more than 55,000 clones, roughly 89% of them singletons. Sample: memory CD4+ T cells from PBMCs. The receptors here all came from a human donor in good health.

V usage is TRBV28 and J usage is TRBJ1-2, with TRBD1 matching 9 bases. Germline V gene lookup returns CDR1 MDHEN and CDR2 SYDVKM. The CDR3 contains 20 residues. V dropped 5 bases and J dropped 4; count of bases not matched to a gene: 23. The DNA of the CDR3 is TGTGCCAGCAGTCCGCGGTTCCGGGACAGGGTACGGGTAGTGTTCTATGGCTACACCTTC. As protein: CASSPRFRDRVRVVFYGYTF.

The chain has TRBV6-2 or TRBV6-3 and TRBJ2-2; 11 bases map to TRBD2. CDR3 length equals 17 residues. V dropped 6 bases and J dropped 5; count of bases not matched to a gene: 11. Germline V CDR1 and CDR2: MNHEY, SVGEGT. CDR3 loop: CASSPQLAGVGTGELFF. The CDR3 nucleotides are TGTGCCAGCAGCCCCCAACTAGCGGGAGTAGGAACCGGGGAGCTGTTTTTT.

The chain is built from TRBV30 and TRBJ2-7; 7 bases match TRBD2. CDR3 length: 16 residues. Losses at the gene ends were 2 bases for V and 2 bases for J; bases not matched to a gene: 12. Per germline, CDR1 GTSNPN and CDR2 SVGIG (reference sequence). The CDR3 protein is CAWSQYGGRGAYEQYF. For the CDR3, the DNA is TGTGCCTGGAGTCAATATGGCGGGAGAGGGGCCTACGAGCAGTACTTC. The variable domain in full, completed from reference TRBV30 and TRBJ2-7, reads SQTIHQWPATLVQPVGSPLSLECTVEGTSNPNLYWYRQAAGRGLQLLFYSVGIGQISSEVPQNLSASRPQDRQFILSSKKLLLSDSGFYLCAWSQYGGRGAYEQYFGPGTRLTVT.

Regarding this clone: The junction does not match germline at one end; this may be a read error. The chain is built from TRBV28 and TRBJ1-1; 7 bases line up with TRBD1. The CDR3 runs to 14 residues. Germline CDR1 is MDHEN and CDR2 is SYDVKM. CDR3 sequence (DNA): TGTGCCAGCAGCTTATCGGGAATGGCAGGGGGAGCTTTCTTT. Translated: CASSLSGMAGGAFF.